Each of the 25 T cell receptor beta chains below was sequenced from the same sample in a study of shared clonotypes between healthy human individuals. The assay was immunoSEQ multiplex PCR, and TCRdb's table has in-frame clones only and misses some. The sample records about 680,000 clones, 74% being singletons. The sequencing sample was made of memory CD4+ T cells sorted from blood. Regarding subset: CD45RA-negative fraction. The receptors shown here come from a woman aged 25 to 39 in good health.

This clone appeared a few times. This sequence joins TRBV18 and TRBJ2-7; possible D gene TRBD1, 5 bases. CDR1 is KGHSH and CDR2 is LQKENI in the germline V gene. Trimming left V 6 bases short and J 5 bases short, with 17 bases between. The CDR3 contains 14 residues. The CDR3 is CASSLTQGHHEQYF. The CDR3 region has the DNA TGTGCCAGCTCCTTGACGCAGGGTCACCACGAGCAGTACTTC.

J is TRBJ2-7 and V is TRBV25-1; D could derive from TRBD1 or TRBD2 (5 bases each). The V gene lost 3 bases and the J gene lost 6 bases, with 24 bases spanning the gap. CDR3 length: 17 residues. Germline lookup yields CDR1 MGHDK and CDR2 SYGVNS. The CDR3 reads CASSDLAGTGLLCEQYF. CDR3 sequence (DNA): TGTGCCAGCAGTGATCTGGCAGGGACGGGCTTATTGTGCGAGCAGTACTTC.

This clone came up a few times. The CDR3 sequence: CASSPGLAPPAPDTQYF. CDR3 sequence (DNA): TGTGCCAGCAGCCCCGGACTAGCACCTCCGGCACCAGATACGCAGTATTTT. V is TRBV11-3 and J is TRBJ2-3; the match to TRBD2 covers 8 bases. The CDR3 sequence is 17 residues long. V shed 5 bases, J shed 4 bases, and the junction held 14 bases outside the gene matches. Looked up from germline, CDR1 is SGHNT and CDR2 is YENEEA.

This chain links TRBV5-1 with TRBJ1-4; maybe TRBD1 (6 bases). The CDR3 runs 15 residues. Trimming took off 5 bases at V and 7 bases at J, with 18 bases between the two ends. Looked up from germline, CDR1 is SGHRS and CDR2 is YFSETQ. In nucleotides, the CDR3 is TGCGCCAGCAGGCTGGAGGGGGACCACGGTGAAAAACTGTTTTTT. As protein: CASRLEGDHGEKLFF.

This clone was recorded many times. The chain links TRBV28 to TRBJ1-1, with unresolved D. This CDR3 has 14 residues. Per the germline V gene, CDR1 is MDHEN and CDR2 is SYDVKM. The V and J ends lost 8 bases and 2 bases respectively, with 15 bases between them. CDR3 sequence reads: CASLPSWGNTEAFF. DNA of the CDR3: TGTGCCAGCCTACCATCCTGGGGAAACACTGAAGCTTTCTTT.

This chain connects TRBV7-6 to TRBJ2-7; D may be TRBD2 (5 bases). The germline V gene encodes CDR1 SGHVS and CDR2 FNYEAQ. CDR3 length equals 15 residues. Trimming stripped 5 bases from V and 0 bases from J, with 14 bases between. In DNA, the CDR3 is TGTGCCAGCAGCCCTCGGGGTGGGAGCTCCTACGAGCAGTACTTC. It yields the protein CASSPRGGSSYEQYF.

This rearrangement joins TRBV2 to TRBJ2-5, with D perhaps TRBD2 (5 bases). The CDR3 has 13 amino acids. The germline gives CDR1 SNHLY, CDR2 FYNNEI. With 5 bases removed from V and 1 base from J, the gap between germline ends came to 8 bases. CDR3 nucleotide sequence: TGTGCCAGCAGTCGGGAAACCCAAGAGACCCAGTACTTC. This gives the protein CASSRETQETQYF. Combining the CDR3 with reference TRBV2 and TRBJ2-5 gives the whole variable domain EPEVTQTPSHQVTQMGQEVILRCVPISNHLYFYWYRQILGQKVEFLVSFYNNEISEKSEIFDDQFSVERPDGSNFTLKIRSTKLEDSAMYFCASSRETQETQYFGPGTRLLVL.

The genes are TRBV7-8 and TRBJ1-1, with a possible D match to TRBD1 (6 bases). Trimming removed 1 base from V and 5 bases from J, with 14 bases in between. The V gene's germline CDR1 is SGHVS and CDR2 FQNEAQ. CDR3 length: 15 residues. CDR3 residues: CASSLVPGAQTEAFF. Here the CDR3 DNA reads TGTGCCAGCAGCTTAGTGCCGGGGGCGCAAACTGAAGCTTTCTTT.

This sequence joins TRBV29-1 and TRBJ1-2, with D unresolved. Germline CDR1 SQVTM, CDR2 ANQGSEA. Trimming stripped 0 bases from V and 3 bases from J, with 8 bases between. This CDR3 comprises 13 residues. The CDR3 sequence is CSVEDGQHYGYTF. In nucleotides, the CDR3 is TGCAGCGTTGAAGATGGTCAGCACTATGGCTACACCTTC.

J is TRBJ2-1 and V is TRBV12-5; D is unresolved. The germline CDR1 and CDR2 sequences are LGHNT and FRNRAP. Trimming left V 8 bases short and J 1 base short, with 12 bases between. The CDR3 consists of 14 residues. The CDR3 loop reads CASSPWGSYNEQFF. The CDR3 coding sequence is TGTGCTAGTTCACCGTGGGGATCCTACAATGAGCAGTTCTTC.

The chain joins TRBV18 to TRBJ2-2; D is undetermined. Per germline, CDR1 KGHSH and CDR2 LQKENI. Trimming took off 5 bases at V and 1 base at J, with 8 bases between the two ends. This CDR3 has 14 amino acids. The CDR3 is CASSGQKNTGELFF. The DNA for the CDR3 is TGTGCCAGCTCAGGGCAGAAGAACACCGGGGAGCTGTTTTTT.

Points on this clone: The same CDR3 also results from other DNA sequences found in this sample. The rearrangement joins TRBV30 to TRBJ2-5; D not certain. The germline gives CDR1 GTSNPN, CDR2 SVGIG (reference sequence). V shed 2 bases and J shed 4 bases, with 2 bases lying between them. The CDR3 runs to 10 residues. The DNA of the CDR3 is TGTGCCTGGAGTTCAGAGACCCAGTACTTC. Encoded protein: CAWSSETQYF.

This clone was counted between two and nine times. The V and J genes are TRBV6-1 and TRBJ2-7; D may be TRBD1 (5 bases). The CDR3 has 14 amino acids. V gave up 3 bases and J gave up 1 base, with 10 bases separating them. Germline lookup yields CDR1 MNHNS and CDR2 SASEGT. CDR3 DNA: TGTGCCAGCAGTGACAGGGATGGATCCTACGAGCAGTACTTC. Its protein is CASSDRDGSYEQYF.

This clone has only one observation. V gene TRBV7-8 combines with J gene TRBJ1-2; D not resolved. There are 14 residues in the CDR3. CDR1 is SGHVS, CDR2 FQNEAQ, per germline. V was clipped by 4 bases and J by 4 bases, with 13 bases between them. CDR3 in DNA: TGTGCCAGCAGCTACTCCGGGCCGCCCTATGGCTACACCTTC. Amino acids: CASSYSGPPYGYTF.

The gene calls are TRBV11-1 and TRBJ2-3, with 14 bases matching TRBD2. Per germline, CDR1 SGHAT and CDR2 FQDESV (reference sequence). The trim removed 6 bases at V and 5 bases at J, leaving 7 bases unmatched. This CDR3 comprises 16 residues. The CDR3 bases are TGTGCCAGCAGTTCCGGGACTAGCGGGAGAAGAGATACGCAGTATTTT. Amino acid sequence: CASSSGTSGRRDTQYF.

Points on this clone: A far larger clone differs by one base, so this is likely a read error. The V and J genes are TRBV14 and TRBJ2-7; 16 nucleotides match TRBD2. With V trimmed by 4 bases and J by 4 bases, 4 bases remained unmatched. Germline-derived CDR1 and CDR2 are SGHDN and FVKESK. The CDR3 consists of 16 residues. CDR3 DNA: TGTGCCAGCAGCCCGGGACTAGCGGGAGGGCCGTACGAGCAGTACTTC. This translates into CASSPGLAGGPYEQYF. The whole variable domain, filled in from reference TRBV14 and TRBJ2-7, reads EAGVTQFPSHSVIEKGQTVTLRCDPISGHDNLYWYRRVMGKEIKFLLHFVKESKQDESGMPNNRFLAERTGGTYSTLKVQPAELEDSGVYFCASSPGLAGGPYEQYFGPGTRLTVT.

The chain has TRBV28 and TRBJ2-7, with D tentatively TRBD1 or TRBD2 (5 bases each). V lost 4 bases to trimming and J lost 3 bases, with 16 bases between them. CDR3 length: 15 residues. Germline V gives CDR1 MDHEN, CDR2 SYDVKM. This CDR3 reads CASSSSPGTGYEQYF. The DNA of the CDR3 is TGTGCCAGCAGTTCCTCTCCGGGGACGGGCTACGAGCAGTACTTC.

As for this clone: The sample has other DNA sequences that encode this CDR3 too. The V gene is TRBV11-2, the J gene TRBJ1-2; D remains ambiguous. The CDR3 extends over 13 amino acids. Germline V gives CDR1 SGHAT, CDR2 FQNNGV. V lost 0 bases, J lost 5 bases, and 7 bases lay in between. The CDR3 loop is CASSLDRRYGYTF. The CDR3 DNA reads TGTGCCAGCAGCTTAGACCGACGGTATGGCTACACCTTC.

There are a few counts of this clone. The rearrangement uses TRBV5-1 and TRBJ1-3, with D possibly TRBD1 on 6 matching bases. Germline CDR1 and CDR2: SGHRS and YFSETQ. The CDR3 consists of 15 residues. The V and J ends lost 2 bases and 4 bases respectively, with 13 bases between them. The CDR3 DNA follows: TGCGCCAGCAGCTTCCAGGGGCCCGGGGGAAACACCATATATTTT. Encoded protein: CASSFQGPGGNTIYF.

Comments on this clone: A much larger clone differs by one base, so this may be a read error. The same CDR3 can be traced to other DNA sequences in this sample. This sequence joins TRBV5-6 and TRBJ1-2; 7 bases map to TRBD1. After removal of 4 bases from V and 4 bases from J, the junction contained 4 bases not matched to a gene. The CDR3 is 13 amino acids. Germline CDR1 is SGHDT and CDR2 is YYEEEE. As DNA, the CDR3 is TGTGCCAGCAGCCCGGGACAGACCTATGGCTACACCTTC. Amino acid sequence: CASSPGQTYGYTF.

CDR3 nucleotide sequence: TGTGCCATCAAGGTTGGCGGGGGCACAGATACGCAGTATTTT. Its protein is CAIKVGGGTDTQYF. The V and J genes are TRBV10-3 and TRBJ2-3; D is perhaps TRBD2 (6 bases). V was clipped by 7 bases and J by 1 base, with 12 bases between them. Germline V gene lookup returns CDR1 ENHRY and CDR2 SYGVKD. This CDR3 is built from 14 residues.

CDR3 coding DNA: TGTGCCAGCAGCCGTACAATCACGGGGGCGGGGGAGACCCAGTACTTC. Amino acid sequence: CASSRTITGAGETQYF. The V call is TRBV11-2, the J call TRBJ2-5, with D possibly called TRBD1 or TRBD2 (6 bases each). CDR3 length: 16 residues. In germline, CDR1 is SGHAT, CDR2 FQNNGV. V lost 5 bases and J 5 bases, leaving 21 bases between the germline ends. Based on the CDR3 plus reference TRBV11-2 and TRBJ2-5, the full variable domain is EAGVAQSPRYKIIEKRQSVAFWCNPISGHATLYWYQQILGQGPKLLIQFQNNGVVDDSQLPKDRFSAERLKGVDSTLKIQPAKLEDSAVYLCASSRTITGAGETQYFGPGTRLLVL.

This clone appeared a single time. J is TRBJ2-5 and V is TRBV12-5, with D tentatively TRBD2 (5 bases). The V and J ends lost 6 bases and 5 bases respectively, with 13 bases between them. This CDR3 is built from 13 residues. Germline CDR1 is LGHNT and CDR2 is FRNRAP. The CDR3 DNA reads as TGTGCTAGTGGAAGCCGACTATCCGAGACCCAGTACTTC. The encoded protein is CASGSRLSETQYF.

This chain uses TRBV5-4 with TRBJ1-1, with 8 bases fitting TRBD1. J was trimmed by 1 base and V by 5 bases; bases with no gene match: 16. Germline CDR1 SGHNT, CDR2 YYREEE (reference sequence). This CDR3 is 18 amino acids long. The CDR3 sequence is CASRLGPDRGGGNTEAFF. The CDR3 DNA reads as TGTGCCAGCAGACTTGGTCCAGACAGGGGTGGCGGGAACACTGAAGCTTTCTTT. Filled out from reference TRBV5-4 and TRBJ1-1, the complete variable domain reads ETGVTQSPTHLIKTRGQQVTLRCSSQSGHNTVSWYQQALGQGPQFIFQYYREEENGRGNFPPRFSGLQFPNYSSELNVNALELDDSALYLCASRLGPDRGGGNTEAFFGQGTRLTVV.

The V call is TRBV30, the J call TRBJ1-2; 9 bases fit TRBD1. Germline V lookup: CDR1 GTSNPN, CDR2 SVGIG (reference sequence). The CDR3 has 15 residues. The V segment lost 7 bases and the J segment 1 base; nucleotides outside the gene matches: 10. The chain's CDR3 is CASPDRGGINYGYTF. The CDR3 coding sequence is TGTGCCTCCCCGGACAGGGGCGGAATTAACTATGGCTACACCTTC.